The clone carrying this T cell receptor beta chain was seen ten or more times. Its antigen is not identified. This record belongs to a study of T cells after yellow fever vaccination. Generation of TCR cDNA used 5'RACE template switching (which added a universal primer site and UMIs). MiXCR was run by TCRdb on the 5' RACE reads, yielding one entry per CDR3 protein. The data contain over 250,000 distinct CDR3 sequences, about 5% of them seen just once; the ten biggest clones take up roughly 3.5%. V was cut by 4 bases and J by 8 bases, with 14 bases left in between. CDR3 length equals 13 residues. Notes on the study in general: Subsequent booster samples again held most clones from primary vaccination (96% CD4, about 90% CD8). Contaminating bulk clonotypes could be abundant in FACS-sorted repertoires.

The starting material was CD4+ T cells sorted from PBMCs, obtained on the day of the yellow fever booster vaccination. This chain links TRBV12-3 or TRBV12-4 with TRBJ1-2; no clear D. This TCR was sampled from a man between 18 and 29 years old who received the YFV17D yellow fever vaccine. The CDR3 DNA reads TGTGCCAGCAGTTCCGGGCCCCCGGAGGGCTACACCTTC. It is translated as CASSSGPPEGYTF.